This passage covers 20 T cell receptor beta chains from one sample sequenced in a study of cytomegalovirus exposure and HLA in healthy donors. PCR amplification relied on 60 Vbeta primers (plus 13 Jbeta primers). Sequencing was performed with immunoSEQ multiplex PCR; in TCRdb, only in-frame clones are kept and a portion is missing. The sample holds 250,000 to 350,000 clones, 80% seen once. Sequences were obtained from PBMCs. These TCRs come from a girl aged 2 to 9 in good health and CMV-seronegative.

This clone was picked up one time. The J gene is TRBJ2-7, the V gene TRBV5-1, with D perhaps matching TRBD2 (7 bases). V was clipped by 0 bases and J by 4 bases, with 14 bases between them. The length of the CDR3 is 15 residues. In germline, CDR1 is SGHRS, CDR2 YFSETQ. The CDR3 nucleotides read TGCGCCAGCAGCTTGGTCGGCGGGGGCCTTTACGAGCAGTACTTC. Amino acid sequence: CASSLVGGGLYEQYF.

V usage is TRBV19 and J usage is TRBJ2-7; 9 bases are a match to TRBD1. CDR3 length: 15 amino acids. Trimming took 5 bases from V and 1 from J; bases not matched to a gene: 6. Germline CDR1 LNHDA, CDR2 SQIVND (reference sequence). CDR3 residues: CASSARDRASYEQYF. The DNA of the CDR3 is TGTGCCAGTAGTGCACGGGACAGGGCATCCTACGAGCAGTACTTC.

This chain joins TRBV30 and TRBJ2-5; 8 nucleotides line up with TRBD1. The CDR3 extends over 13 amino acids. The V gene's germline CDR1 is GTSNPN and CDR2 SVGIG (reference sequence). The trim removed 6 bases at V and 3 bases at J, leaving 6 bases unmatched. The CDR3 loop reads CACTGTGKETQYF. The CDR3, as DNA: TGTGCCTGTACCGGGACAGGTAAAGAGACCCAGTACTTC.

The chain employs TRBV2 and TRBJ2-7; TRBD1 might be the D (5 bases). This CDR3 region has 14 residues. Per germline, CDR1 SNHLY and CDR2 FYNNEI. The V gene lost 7 bases and the J gene lost 2 bases, with 15 bases spanning the gap. CDR3 sequence: CASNRRANPYEQYF. CDR3 bases: TGTGCCAGCAACCGCAGGGCTAACCCCTACGAGCAGTACTTC.

The V gene is TRBV30, the J gene TRBJ1-1; TRBD1 aligns across 12 bases. The CDR3 spans 15 residues. V was clipped by 7 bases and J by 4 bases; unmatched bases: 10. The germline gives CDR1 GTSNPN, CDR2 SVGIG (reference sequence). CDR3 bases: TGTGCCTACCCCGGGACAGGGGGCTGGGGCACTGAAGCTTTCTTT. This sequence encodes CAYPGTGGWGTEAFF.

This chain links TRBV7-6 with TRBJ1-1; D is ambiguous. CDR3 length: 13 residues. Trimming left V 5 bases short and J 1 base short, with 8 bases between. Germline lookup yields CDR1 SGHVS and CDR2 FNYEAQ. The CDR3 sequence is CASSRRWNTEAFF. The CDR3 DNA reads as TGTGCCAGCAGCCGTCGTTGGAACACTGAAGCTTTCTTT.

The chain employs TRBV6-1 and TRBJ2-1; 8 nucleotides agree with TRBD2. The CDR3 has 16 amino acids. The germline V gene encodes CDR1 MNHNS and CDR2 SASEGT. The V gene end was trimmed by 4 bases and the J gene end by 9 bases; junction bases not matched to a gene: 14. This chain's CDR3 is CASSVVTGGPISEQFF. The CDR3 bases are TGTGCCAGCAGTGTTGTTACGGGAGGGCCTATTAGTGAGCAGTTCTTC.

This chain connects TRBV7-6 to TRBJ2-7; D ambiguous. Per germline, CDR1 SGHVS and CDR2 FNYEAQ. The ends were cut back, 1 base at V and 5 bases at J, with 6 bases in the middle. The CDR3 consists of 12 residues. The CDR3 coding sequence is TGTGCCAGCAGCTTAGTAGAAAACGAGCAGTACTTC. Residues: CASSLVENEQYF.

The chain's CDR3 is CASSPAGVKLFF. As DNA, the CDR3 is TGTGCCAGCAGCCCCGCCGGGGTCAAACTGTTTTTT. This chain connects TRBV7-8 to TRBJ1-4; D is undetermined. Germline-derived CDR1 and CDR2 are SGHVS and FQNEAQ. The CDR3 is 12 amino acids. V shed 5 bases and J shed 11 bases, with 12 bases lying between them.

The chain employs TRBV9 and TRBJ1-2, with D maybe TRBD1 (5 bases). Trimming took off 5 bases at V and 8 bases at J, with 13 bases between the two ends. Looked up from germline, CDR1 is SGDLS and CDR2 is YYNGEE. This CDR3 is 12 amino acids long. The CDR3 bases are TGTGCCAGCAGGACGACAGCGTCCGGCTACACCTTC. This codes for CASRTTASGYTF.

The CDR3 sequence is CASSLSPTYNEQFF. The CDR3 DNA reads TGTGCCAGCAGTTTATCCCCCACCTACAATGAGCAGTTCTTC. The chain employs TRBV27 and TRBJ2-1, with D uncertain. V was clipped by 0 bases and J by 2 bases, with 5 bases between them. This CDR3 comprises 14 residues. Germline V lookup: CDR1 MNHEY, CDR2 SMNVEV (reference sequence).

J is TRBJ2-5 and V is TRBV6-1, with D possibly TRBD2 on 7 matching bases. The V gene's germline CDR1 is MNHNS and CDR2 SASEGT. Trimming left V 4 bases short and J 0 bases short, with 18 bases between. The CDR3 covers 17 residues. CDR3 residues: CASSAHGGPVNQETQYF. The CDR3 coding sequence is TGTGCCAGCAGTGCACACGGGGGGCCCGTCAACCAAGAGACCCAGTACTTC.

The CDR3: CASSLVRGDGELFF. The DNA of the CDR3 is TGTGCCAGCAGCTTAGTGCGGGGGGATGGGGAGCTGTTTTTT. The chain couples TRBV7-3 to TRBJ2-2, with TRBD2 identical over 8 bases. Germline V gives CDR1 SGHTA, CDR2 FQGTGA. The CDR3 covers 14 residues. V lost 2 bases, J lost 8 bases, and 4 bases stayed unmatched.

This clone is a singleton in its sample. DNA for the CDR3: TGCGCCAGCAGTGAAGGAGGGGAGGGCTGGGATACGCAGTATTTT. Its translation is CASSEGGEGWDTQYF. The rearrangement joins TRBV10-2 to TRBJ2-3; 7 bases fit TRBD2. Germline trimming cut 3 bases from V and 6 bases from J; bases unmatched to any gene: 9. Germline V gene lookup returns CDR1 WSHSY and CDR2 SAAADI. The CDR3 loop spans 15 amino acids.

The rearrangement links TRBV29-1 to TRBJ2-2; D unresolved. There are 13 residues in the CDR3. Germline values: CDR1 SQVTM, CDR2 ANQGSEA. V was clipped by 6 bases and J by 5 bases, with 13 bases between them. The CDR3 is CSVSRGWTGELFF. The CDR3 coding sequence is TGCAGCGTATCCCGAGGATGGACCGGGGAGCTGTTTTTT.

This clone was recorded a few times. This chain joins TRBV5-5 and TRBJ1-6; 10 bases match TRBD1. The CDR3 runs 15 residues. Trimming removed 4 bases from V and 8 bases from J; junction bases left unmatched: 6. Germline CDR1 and CDR2: SGHKS and YYEKEE (reference sequence). This chain's CDR3 is CASSPGGTGDSPLHF. The CDR3, as DNA: TGTGCCAGCAGCCCGGGCGGGACAGGGGATTCACCCCTCCACTTT.

The chain joins TRBV21-1 to TRBJ2-5; the table's D call TRBD1 went unverified against the DNA. TRBV21-1 is shown as a pseudogene. This CDR3 is built from 16 residues. For the CDR3, the DNA is TGTGCCAGCAGCATAGACAGGGTTCCAGGGAAAGAGACCCAGTACTTC. Translation: CASSIDRVPGKETQYF.

The chain has TRBV25-1 and TRBJ2-1; TRBD1 matches 8 bases. V shed 4 bases, J shed 5 bases, and the junction held 16 bases outside the gene matches. The CDR3 has 18 amino acids. Germline V CDR1 and CDR2: MGHDK, SYGVNS. The CDR3 spells CASSGTPVRTGNHNEQFF. In DNA form, the CDR3 reads TGTGCCAGCAGTGGCACGCCGGTGAGGACAGGGAACCACAATGAGCAGTTCTTC.

This chain uses TRBV27 with TRBJ2-7; 8 nucleotides align to TRBD2. CDR3 length: 14 residues. The V and J ends lost 4 bases and 7 bases, in that order; junction bases with no gene match: 9. Germline CDR1 reads MNHEY; CDR2 reads SMNVEV (reference sequence). CDR3 amino acids: CASSYSGDNREQYF. CDR3 nucleotides: TGTGCCAGCAGTTATAGCGGGGACAATAGGGAGCAGTACTTC.

The V and J genes are TRBV7-2 and TRBJ1-5; tentatively, D is TRBD1 (5 bases). The V end lost 2 bases, the J end lost 0 bases, and 8 bases lay between the germline ends. CDR3 length equals 15 residues. Germline V gene sequence: CDR1 SGHTA, CDR2 FQGNSA. CDR3 DNA sequence: TGTGCCAGCAGCTTACAGGGTTATAGCAATCAGCCCCAGCATTTT. It yields the protein CASSLQGYSNQPQHF.